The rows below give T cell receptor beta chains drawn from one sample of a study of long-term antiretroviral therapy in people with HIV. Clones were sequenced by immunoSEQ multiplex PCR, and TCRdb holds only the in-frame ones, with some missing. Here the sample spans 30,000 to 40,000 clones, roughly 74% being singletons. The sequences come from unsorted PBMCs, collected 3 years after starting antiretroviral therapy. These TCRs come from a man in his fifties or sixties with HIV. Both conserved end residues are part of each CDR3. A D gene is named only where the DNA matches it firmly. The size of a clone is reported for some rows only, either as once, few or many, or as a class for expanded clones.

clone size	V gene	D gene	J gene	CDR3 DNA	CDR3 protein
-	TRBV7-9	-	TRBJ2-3	TGTGCCAGCAGCTTTGGGGAAGGTACGCAGTATTTT	CASSFGEGTQYF
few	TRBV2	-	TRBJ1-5	TGTGCCAGCAGCAGTACAGAGAGAAATCAGCCCCAGCATTTT	CASSSTERNQPQHF
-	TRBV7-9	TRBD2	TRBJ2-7	TGTGCCAGCAGCTTAGGGAGTGGCGGGAGGGCCACCTACGAGCAGTACTTC	CASSLGSGGRATYEQYF
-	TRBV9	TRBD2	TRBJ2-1	TGTGCCAGCAGCGTAGCCGGAGGCTCCTGGGGGGGTGAGCAGTTCTTC	CASSVAGGSWGGEQFF
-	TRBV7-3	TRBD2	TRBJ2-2	TGTGCCAGCAGTGCCAGCGGGGGGGCTTTTACCGGGGAGCTGTTTTTT	CASSASGGAFTGELFF
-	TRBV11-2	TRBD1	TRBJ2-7	TGTGCCAGCAGCTGGACAGGGTTCGGGTACGAGCAGTACTTC	CASSWTGFGYEQYF
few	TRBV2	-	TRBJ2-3	TGTGCCAGCACAATGATCCCGCTATATACGCAGTATTTT	CASTMIPLYTQYF
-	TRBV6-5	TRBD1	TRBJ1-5	TGTGCCAGCAGTTACTCGAGTAGGGGGCTAAAACAGCCCCAGCATTTT	CASSYSSRGLKQPQHF
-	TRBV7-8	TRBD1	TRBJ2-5	TGTGCCAGCAGCTGGAACAGGGGGCGGGGAGAGACCCAGTACTTC	CASSWNRGRGETQYF
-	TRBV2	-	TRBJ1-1	TGTGCCAGCTGCGGGAATCGGAACACTGAAGCTTTCTTT	CASCGNRNTEAFF
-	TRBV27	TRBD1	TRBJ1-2	TGTGCCAGCAGTTTGGGGACAGGGGGGGGCTACACCTTC	CASSLGTGGGYTF
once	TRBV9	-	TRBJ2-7	TGTGCCAGCAGCAAAGGAGCTAGCGAGCCCTACGAGCAGTACTTC	CASSKGASEPYEQYF
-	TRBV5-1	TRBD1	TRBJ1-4	TGCGCCAGCAGCTCGGGGCAACAGGGGGCCAAGACTAATGAAAAACTGTTTTTT	CASSSGQQGAKTNEKLFF
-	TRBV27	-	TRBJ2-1	TGTGCCAGCAGTAGGGTTATCAGCTCCTACAATGAGCAGTTCTTC	CASSRVISSYNEQFF
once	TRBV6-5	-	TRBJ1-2	TGTGCCAGCAGCCAACCGGGACTCTATGGCTACACCTTC	CASSQPGLYGYTF